Listed here are 22 T cell receptor beta chains from one sample, sequenced in a study of shared clonotypes between healthy human individuals. Some clones are missing from TCRdb's copy, which holds only in-frame ones; the method was immunoSEQ multiplex PCR. The table includes approximately 1,500,000 clones, approximately 96% detected once. The sequencing input was naive CD4+ T cells sorted from blood. As to subset: CD45RA+ positively selected. These receptors were obtained from a man aged 30 to 45 in good health.

V usage is TRBV30 and J usage is TRBJ1-3, with 7 bases aligning to TRBD1. V gave up 3 bases and J gave up 7 bases; unmatched junction bases: 3. Germline V gene sequence: CDR1 GTSNPN, CDR2 SVGIG (reference sequence). The CDR3 runs to 12 residues. This CDR3 reads CAWRTGSNTIYF. The DNA for the CDR3 is TGTGCCTGGAGGACAGGGAGCAACACCATATATTTT.

This clone was seen ten or more times. The V and J genes are TRBV10-3 and TRBJ2-7; D remains ambiguous. Trimming took off 5 bases at V and 2 bases at J, with 10 bases between the two ends. The CDR3 is made up of 13 amino acids. Looked up from germline, CDR1 is ENHRY and CDR2 is SYGVKD. Written as DNA, the CDR3 is TGTGCCATCAGTTCCTCCCAGCCCTACGAGCAGTACTTC. It yields the protein CAISSSQPYEQYF.

The rearrangement uses TRBV27 and TRBJ1-5, with D possibly being TRBD1 (6 bases). Germline-derived CDR1 and CDR2 are MNHEY and SMNVEV (reference sequence). Trimming stripped 2 bases from V and 0 bases from J, with 8 bases between. This CDR3 has 15 amino acids. CDR3 sequence (DNA): TGTGCCAGCAGTTTACGACAGGATAGCAATCAGCCCCAGCATTTT. Translating gives CASSLRQDSNQPQHF.

The chain has TRBV6-5 and TRBJ1-5; D gene uncertain. There are 14 residues in the CDR3. Looked up from germline, CDR1 is MNHEY and CDR2 is SVGAGI. V lost 8 bases, J lost 0 bases, and 11 bases lay in between. Written as DNA, the CDR3 is TGTGCCAGCTCCGGGTGGGGTAGCAATCAGCCCCAGCATTTT. Its translation: CASSGWGSNQPQHF.

Comment on this clone: Other DNA sequences in this specimen translate into the identical CDR3. The V and J genes are TRBV19 and TRBJ2-1, with D possibly being TRBD2 (6 bases). V gave up 3 bases and J gave up 0 bases, with 12 bases separating them. Germline CDR1 is LNHDA and CDR2 is SQIVND (reference sequence). This CDR3 has 16 residues. Here the CDR3 reads CASSIPPGSSYNEQFF. CDR3 in DNA: TGTGCCAGTAGTATCCCCCCCGGGAGCTCCTACAATGAGCAGTTCTTC. The full variable domain, in which reference TRBV19 and TRBJ2-1 provide the parts outside the CDR3, is DGGITQSPKYLFRKEGQNVTLSCEQNLNHDAMYWYRQDPGQGLRLIYYSQIVNDFQKGDIAEGYSVSREKKESFPLTVTSAQKNPTAFYLCASSIPPGSSYNEQFFGPGTRLTVL.

CDR3 in amino acids: CASSEARAAAVLQYF. The CDR3 DNA reads as TGTGCCAGCAGTGAAGCGCGGGCAGCCGCGGTCCTCCAGTACTTC. The chain employs TRBV2 and TRBJ2-4; a possible D gene is TRBD2 (5 bases). Germline loops: CDR1 SNHLY, CDR2 FYNNEI. CDR3 length equals 15 residues. Trimming removed 0 bases at V and 13 bases at J, with 19 bases between.

The V call is TRBV5-1, the J call TRBJ2-1, with 9 bases matching TRBD2. CDR1 and CDR2 (germline): SGHRS, YFSETQ. The trim removed 4 bases at V and 6 bases at J, leaving 8 bases unmatched. The CDR3 runs 15 residues. The CDR3 loop is CASSAGLASSNEQFF. The CDR3 region has the DNA TGCGCCAGCAGCGCGGGACTAGCTTCGAGCAATGAGCAGTTCTTC.

The chain has TRBV29-1 and TRBJ2-1, with 14 bases that match TRBD2. This CDR3 is built from 17 residues. Germline V gene lookup returns CDR1 SQVTM and CDR2 ANQGSEA. V lost 6 bases to trimming and J lost 4 bases; unmatched junction nucleotides: 11. Written as DNA, the CDR3 is TGCAGCGTCGGACTAGCGGGAGGAACAACCCAGTACAATGAGCAGTTCTTC. Amino acids: CSVGLAGGTTQYNEQFF.

The chain joins TRBV6-1 to TRBJ1-4; D is unresolved. The length of the CDR3 is 15 residues. The germline CDR1 and CDR2 sequences are MNHNS and SASEGT. Between the trimmed V and J ends, which lost 4 bases and 6 bases, there was a span of 15 bases. The CDR3 nucleotides read TGTGCCAGCAGTGTTACGCTCAAGGGTGATGAAAAACTGTTTTTT. The encoded protein is CASSVTLKGDEKLFF.

The chain recombines TRBV27 with TRBJ2-7; D may match TRBD1 or TRBD2 (5 bases each). The CDR3 runs to 16 residues. Between the trimmed V and J ends, which lost 1 base and 4 bases, there was a span of 17 bases. CDR1 is MNHEY and CDR2 is SMNVEV in the germline V gene (reference sequence). The CDR3, as DNA: TGTGCCAGCAGTTTATACTCGGGACCTCAACCTTACGAGCAGTACTTC. Protein sequence: CASSLYSGPQPYEQYF.

A note on this clone: Other DNA sequences in this sample translate to the same CDR3. CDR3 bases: TGTGCCACCAGCAGAGCCCCGGGTGAGACCCAGTACTTC. Amino acids: CATSRAPGETQYF. This chain joins TRBV15 and TRBJ2-5; D gene ambiguous. The CDR3 loop spans 13 amino acids. The V and J ends lost 1 base and 5 bases respectively, with 8 bases between them. The V gene's germline CDR1 is LNHNV and CDR2 YYDKDF (reference sequence). Together with reference TRBV15 and TRBJ2-5, the CDR3 gives the full variable domain: DAMVIQNPRYQVTQFGKPVTLSCSQTLNHNVMYWYQQKSSQAPKLLFHYYDKDFNNEADTPDNFQSRRPNTSFCFLDIRSPGLGDTAMYLCATSRAPGETQYFGPGTRLLVL.

Turning to this clone: Other DNA sequences in this specimen translate into the identical CDR3. V and J are TRBV27 and TRBJ2-3; D gene uncertain. From germline, CDR1 is MNHEY and CDR2 SMNVEV (reference sequence). Trimming removed 3 bases at V and 6 bases at J, with 4 bases between. The CDR3 runs to 11 residues. CDR3 residues: CASSFGDTQYF. The CDR3 nucleotides read TGTGCCAGCAGTTTTGGCGATACGCAGTATTTT.

V and J are TRBV7-9 and TRBJ1-4; D gene ambiguous. Trimming pared 1 base from V and 8 bases from J, leaving 8 bases between. The V gene's germline CDR1 is SEHNR and CDR2 FQNEAQ (reference sequence). There are 13 residues in the CDR3. The CDR3 DNA follows: TGTGCCAGCAGCTTAGATGCCGGGGAAAAACTGTTTTTT. Residues: CASSLDAGEKLFF.

The genes are TRBV27 and TRBJ2-5, with D perhaps matching TRBD1 or TRBD2 (5 bases each). Trimming took 3 bases from V and 5 from J, leaving 13 bases between them. This CDR3 spans 14 amino acids. Germline V CDR1 and CDR2: MNHEY, SMNVEV (reference sequence). This chain's CDR3 is CASSFSGRRETQYF. CDR3 sequence (DNA): TGTGCCAGCAGTTTTTCGGGGCGTCGCGAGACCCAGTACTTC.

The genes are TRBV15 and TRBJ2-7, with TRBD2 identical over 11 bases. Germline lookup yields CDR1 LNHNV and CDR2 YYDKDF (reference sequence). V shed 0 bases, J shed 0 bases, and the junction held 7 bases outside the gene matches. The CDR3 is 18 residues long. The CDR3 reads CATSRDPGTSGFSYEQYF. In nucleotides, the CDR3 is TGTGCCACCAGCAGAGACCCAGGGACTAGCGGTTTCTCCTACGAGCAGTACTTC.

The chain carries TRBV11-2 and TRBJ2-5; 10 bases line up with TRBD2. CDR1 and CDR2 from the germline V gene are SGHAT and FQNNGV. After removal of 5 bases from V and 2 bases from J, the junction contained 5 bases not matched to a gene. The CDR3 has 15 amino acids. The CDR3 DNA is TGTGCCAGCAGCAACGGACTAGCGGAACAAGAGACCCAGTACTTC. Translating it yields CASSNGLAEQETQYF.

The CDR3 reads CASSLELAENTGELFF. The CDR3, as DNA: TGCGCCAGCAGCTTGGAACTAGCAGAGAACACCGGGGAGCTGTTTTTT. V and J are TRBV5-1 and TRBJ2-2; a possible D gene is TRBD2 (6 bases). The V and J ends lost 0 bases and 1 base respectively, with 10 bases between them. This CDR3 has 16 amino acids. Germline V gene sequence: CDR1 SGHRS, CDR2 YFSETQ.

V usage is TRBV18 and J usage is TRBJ2-4; D might be TRBD2 (5 bases). This CDR3 comprises 15 residues. V gave up 3 bases and J gave up 4 bases, with 13 bases separating them. In germline, CDR1 is KGHSH, CDR2 LQKENI. The CDR3 protein is CASSPVGVGKNIQYF. CDR3 nucleotide sequence: TGTGCCAGCTCACCTGTCGGGGTGGGGAAAAACATTCAGTACTTC.

This sequence joins TRBV30 and TRBJ1-3, with D uncertain. From germline, CDR1 is GTSNPN and CDR2 SVGIG (reference sequence). This CDR3 contains 15 residues. Trimming removed 3 bases at V and 0 bases at J, with 12 bases between. The CDR3 loop is CAWSRSATSGNTIYF. The DNA of the CDR3 is TGTGCCTGGAGCCGCTCCGCCACCTCTGGAAACACCATATATTTT.

The V call is TRBV9, the J call TRBJ2-5, with 13 bases that match TRBD2. The CDR3 extends over 16 amino acids. Germline-derived CDR1 and CDR2 are SGDLS and YYNGEE. Unmatched junction bases numbered 5, after V lost 0 bases and J lost 6 bases. This chain's CDR3 is CASSVGTSGRKKTQYF. Written as DNA, the CDR3 is TGTGCCAGCAGCGTAGGGACTAGCGGGAGAAAGAAGACCCAGTACTTC.

V and J are TRBV11-3 and TRBJ2-2, with 7 bases fitting TRBD1. In germline, CDR1 is SGHNT, CDR2 YENEEA. CDR3 length: 16 amino acids. V lost 4 bases to trimming and J lost 1 base; unmatched junction nucleotides: 6. The CDR3 spells CASSSRPGGNTGELFF. CDR3 DNA: TGTGCCAGCAGCTCCCGCCCAGGGGGGAACACCGGGGAGCTGTTTTTT.

The chain joins TRBV6-5 to TRBJ1-1, with TRBD1 as a possible D gene (5 bases). CDR3 length: 14 amino acids. V was clipped by 2 bases and J by 2 bases, with 9 bases between them. The germline V gene has CDR1 MNHEY and CDR2 SVGAGI. The DNA of the CDR3 is TGTGCCAGCAGTTACACCACAGGCAACACTGAAGCTTTCTTT. This codes for CASSYTTGNTEAFF.